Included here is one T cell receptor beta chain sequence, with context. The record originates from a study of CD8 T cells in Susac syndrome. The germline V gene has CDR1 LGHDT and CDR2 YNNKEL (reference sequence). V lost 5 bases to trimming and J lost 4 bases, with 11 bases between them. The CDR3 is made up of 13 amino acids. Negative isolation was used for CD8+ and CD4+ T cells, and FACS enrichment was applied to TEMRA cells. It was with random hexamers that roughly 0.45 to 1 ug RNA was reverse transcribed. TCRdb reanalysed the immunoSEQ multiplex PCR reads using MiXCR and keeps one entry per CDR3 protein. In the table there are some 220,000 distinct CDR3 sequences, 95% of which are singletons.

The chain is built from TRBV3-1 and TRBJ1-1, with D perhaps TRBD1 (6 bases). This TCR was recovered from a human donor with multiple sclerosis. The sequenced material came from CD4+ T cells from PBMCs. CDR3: CASSYPGVTEAFF. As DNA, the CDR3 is TGTGCCAGCAGCTACCCAGGGGTCACTGAAGCTTTCTTT. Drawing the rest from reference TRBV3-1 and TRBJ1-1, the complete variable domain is DTAVSQTPKYLVTQMGNDKSIKCEQNLGHDTMYWYKQDSKKFLKIMFSYNNKELIINETVPNRFSPKSPDKAHLNLHINSLELGDSAVYFCASSYPGVTEAFFGQGTRLTVV.